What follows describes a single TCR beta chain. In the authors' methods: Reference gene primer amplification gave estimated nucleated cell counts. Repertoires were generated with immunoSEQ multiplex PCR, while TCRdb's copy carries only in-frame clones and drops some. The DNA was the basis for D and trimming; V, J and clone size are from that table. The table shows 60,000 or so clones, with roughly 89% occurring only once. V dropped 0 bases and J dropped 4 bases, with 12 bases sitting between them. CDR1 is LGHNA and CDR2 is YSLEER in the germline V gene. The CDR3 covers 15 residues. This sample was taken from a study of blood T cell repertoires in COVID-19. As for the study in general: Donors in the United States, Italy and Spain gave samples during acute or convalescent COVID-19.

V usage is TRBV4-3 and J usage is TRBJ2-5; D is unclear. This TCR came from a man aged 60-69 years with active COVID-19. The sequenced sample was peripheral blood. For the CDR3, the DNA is TGCGCCAGCAGCCAAGAAGGCGGCAAGAGAGAGACCCAGTACTTC. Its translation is CASSQEGGKRETQYF.